These 8 T cell receptor beta chains came from one sample sequenced in a study of cytomegalovirus exposure and HLA in healthy donors. Method: immunoSEQ multiplex PCR; TCRdb's copy keeps in-frame clones and lacks some. Altogether approximately 260,000 clones are present, around 86% being singletons, with the ten largest covering roughly 1.2%. The sample comprised PBMCs. All receptors derive from a young woman in good health and CMV-seropositive.

As DNA, the CDR3 is TGCGCCAGCAGTTTTTTTAGCGGGGCCAGCTCCTACAATGAGCAGTTCTTC. Residues: CASSFFSGASSYNEQFF. This chain uses TRBV5-1 with TRBJ2-1; 8 nucleotides line up with TRBD2. The CDR3 spans 17 residues. After removal of 5 bases from V and 0 bases from J, the junction contained 10 bases not matched to a gene. Germline CDR1 is SGHRS and CDR2 is YFSETQ.

This clone was seen a single time. The chain joins TRBV30 to TRBJ2-3, with 7 bases fitting TRBD2. The V gene's germline CDR1 is GTSNPN and CDR2 SVGIG (reference sequence). The trim removed 2 bases at V and 0 bases at J, leaving 2 bases unmatched. The CDR3 runs 14 residues. CDR3 in DNA: TGTGCCTGGAGTAGCGGGGCTAGCACAGATACGCAGTATTTT. It specifies CAWSSGASTDTQYF. Filled out from reference TRBV30 and TRBJ2-3, the complete variable domain reads SQTIHQWPATLVQPVGSPLSLECTVEGTSNPNLYWYRQAAGRGLQLLFYSVGIGQISSEVPQNLSASRPQDRQFILSSKKLLLSDSGFYLCAWSSGASTDTQYFGPGTRLTVL.

The CDR3 DNA follows: TGTGCCAGCAGCTCTGGACTAGCGGGAGCGGAGACCCAGTACTTC. Its translation: CASSSGLAGAETQYF. The rearrangement joins TRBV7-3 to TRBJ2-5, with 13 bases fitting TRBD2. The CDR3 contains 15 residues. Trimming took 4 bases from V and 5 from J; bases not matched to a gene: 4. The germline V gene encodes CDR1 SGHTA and CDR2 FQGTGA.

The gene calls are TRBV12-5 and TRBJ2-1, with 9 bases lining up with TRBD1. The CDR3 has 15 residues. CDR1 is LGHNT and CDR2 is FRNRAP in the germline V gene. V lost 7 bases, J lost 5 bases, and 9 bases stayed unmatched. The CDR3 sequence is CASVLDRGDNNEQFF. The CDR3 coding sequence is TGTGCTAGTGTCTTGGACAGGGGCGACAACAATGAGCAGTTCTTC. Looking up the rest from reference TRBV12-5 and TRBJ2-1 gives the full variable domain: DARVTQTPRHKVTEMGQEVTMRCQPILGHNTVFWYRQTMMQGLELLAYFRNRAPLDDSGMPKDRFSAEMPDATLATLKIQPSEPRDSAVYFCASVLDRGDNNEQFFGPGTRLTVL.

The chain is built from TRBV5-1 and TRBJ2-7, with 9 bases aligning to TRBD1. The V gene's germline CDR1 is SGHRS and CDR2 YFSETQ. With V trimmed by 1 base and J by 6 bases, 5 bases remained unmatched. The CDR3 consists of 14 residues. CDR3 DNA: TGCGCCAGCAGCTTGATGACAGGGGGAGGCGAGCAGTACTTC. Its protein is CASSLMTGGGEQYF.

The gene calls are TRBV13 and TRBJ2-7; 10 nucleotides line up with TRBD1. The V segment lost 3 bases and the J segment 3 bases; nucleotides outside the gene matches: 5. CDR3 size: 15 residues. From germline, CDR1 is PRHDT and CDR2 FYEKMQ (reference sequence). The DNA for the CDR3 is TGTGCCAGCAGCTTGGCCGGGACAGGGGACTACGAGCAGTACTTC. It codes for CASSLAGTGDYEQYF.

This chain joins TRBV5-4 and TRBJ2-7; tentatively, D is TRBD1 (5 bases). The CDR3 has 15 residues. In germline, CDR1 is SGHNT, CDR2 YYREEE (reference sequence). Trimming took 4 bases from V and 3 from J, leaving 17 bases between them. The CDR3 loop reads CASSPEQGKGYEQYF. The CDR3 DNA reads as TGTGCCAGCAGCCCTGAGCAGGGTAAAGGCTACGAGCAGTACTTC.

This clone showed up just once. The chain is built from TRBV5-1 and TRBJ2-7; the D gene is possibly TRBD1 (5 bases). This CDR3 region has 12 residues. Trimming cost V 1 base and J 5 bases, with 7 bases left between them. Germline V gene sequence: CDR1 SGHRS, CDR2 YFSETQ. In DNA, the CDR3 is TGCGCCAGCAGCTTGTGGGGCGACGAGCAGTACTTC. Its protein product is CASSLWGDEQYF.